Shown below are 9 T cell receptor beta chains from a single sample sequenced in a study of cytomegalovirus exposure and HLA in healthy donors. The PCR was carried out with 60 Vbeta primers and 13 Jbeta primers. Using immunoSEQ multiplex PCR, the repertoire was profiled, and TCRdb retains in-frame clones only, with some absent. The profile shows some 170,000 clones, around four fifths of them singletons. Sequencing was performed on PBMCs. The receptors derive from a young woman in good health and CMV-seronegative.

The CDR3 DNA sequence: TGCAGTGCCTGGGCCAGGCTCGAGCAGTACTTC. Protein product: CSAWARLEQYF. The chain joins TRBV20-1 to TRBJ2-7, with D uncertain. Trimming left V 6 bases short and J 6 bases short, with 12 bases between. The CDR3 totals 11 residues. From germline, CDR1 is DFQATT and CDR2 SNEGSKA (reference sequence).

The V call is TRBV7-2, the J call TRBJ1-2; D may be TRBD1 (5 bases). CDR3 length: 15 amino acids. Deletions cut 4 bases from V and 6 bases from J, with 18 bases between. CDR1 and CDR2 (germline): SGHTA, FQGNSA. CDR3 sequence: CASSSIASGRNGYTF. CDR3 in DNA: TGTGCCAGCAGCTCAATAGCCTCAGGGAGGAATGGCTACACCTTC. Drawing the rest from reference TRBV7-2 and TRBJ1-2, the complete variable domain is GAGVSQSPSNKVTEKGKDVELRCDPISGHTALYWYRQSLGQGLEFLIYFQGNSAPDKSGLPSDRFSAERTGGSVSTLTIQRTQQEDSAVYLCASSSIASGRNGYTFGSGTRLTVV.

The chain joins TRBV2 to TRBJ1-5; D might be TRBD1 (6 bases). V lost 5 bases to trimming and J lost 1 base, with 18 bases between them. CDR1 SNHLY and CDR2 FYNNEI come from the germline V gene. The CDR3 is made up of 17 amino acids. The CDR3: CASSRVGGARSNQPQHF. The CDR3 DNA sequence: TGTGCCAGCAGTAGAGTCGGGGGGGCTAGAAGCAATCAGCCCCAGCATTTT.

V is TRBV11-2 and J is TRBJ2-2; possible D gene TRBD2, 5 bases. The CDR3 runs 16 residues. With 6 bases removed from V and 0 bases from J, the gap between germline ends came to 14 bases. The germline V gene has CDR1 SGHAT and CDR2 FQNNGV. In DNA form, the CDR3 reads TGTGCCAGCAGTGGGAGTGGCCCGGCGAACACCGGGGAGCTGTTTTTT. It specifies CASSGSGPANTGELFF.

The chain carries TRBV19 and TRBJ2-3, with D possibly TRBD2 on 6 matching bases. This CDR3 spans 15 amino acids. V was shortened by 1 base and J by 0 bases, with 8 bases between the two germline ends. Per germline, CDR1 LNHDA and CDR2 SQIVND (reference sequence). The CDR3 DNA reads as TGTGCCAGTAGTATAGGGACTATAAGCACAGATACGCAGTATTTT. Translating gives CASSIGTISTDTQYF. The variable domain in full, completed from reference TRBV19 and TRBJ2-3, reads DGGITQSPKYLFRKEGQNVTLSCEQNLNHDAMYWYRQDPGQGLRLIYYSQIVNDFQKGDIAEGYSVSREKKESFPLTVTSAQKNPTAFYLCASSIGTISTDTQYFGPGTRLTVL.

The chain employs TRBV10-1 and TRBJ2-5; tentative D call: TRBD2 (6 bases). The CDR3 is 14 amino acids. V dropped 0 bases and J dropped 5 bases, with 10 bases sitting between them. Germline assignment: CDR1 WNHNN and CDR2 SYGVQD (reference sequence). CDR3 loop: CASSESPGRETQYF. The DNA of the CDR3 is TGCGCCAGCAGTGAGTCTCCAGGGAGGGAGACCCAGTACTTC.

The rearrangement links TRBV4-2 to TRBJ2-1; 10 bases line up with TRBD2. V gave up 0 bases and J gave up 6 bases; unmatched junction bases: 5. The CDR3 is 16 residues long. Looked up from germline, CDR1 is LGHNA and CDR2 is YNFKEQ. CDR3 nucleotides: TGTGCCAGCAGCCAAGATCCACTAGCGGGGACCAATGAGCAGTTCTTC. It yields the protein CASSQDPLAGTNEQFF.

This chain uses TRBV5-8 with TRBJ1-2; 11 bases line up with TRBD1. V trimming: 1 base; J trimming: 6 bases; junction bases outside the gene matches: 2. CDR3 length: 14 amino acids. The germline V gene encodes CDR1 SGHTS and CDR2 YDEGEE. CDR3 in DNA: TGTGCCAGCAGCTTGTGGACAGGGGGCGATGGCTACACCTTC. This sequence encodes CASSLWTGGDGYTF. The whole variable domain, remainder taken from reference TRBV5-8 and TRBJ1-2, is EAGVTQSPTHLIKTRGQQATLRCSPISGHTSVYWYQQALGLGLQFLLWYDEGEERNRGNFPPRFSGRQFPNYSSELNVNALELEDSALYLCASSLWTGGDGYTFGSGTRLTVV.

The CDR3 coding sequence is TGTGCCAGCAGCTTGGCCGGTACCCTACAGGGGGATGCTTTCTTT. Protein sequence: CASSLAGTLQGDAFF. The J gene is TRBJ1-1, the V gene TRBV5-4; 8 positions match TRBD1. Germline V CDR1 and CDR2: SGHNT, YYREEE (reference sequence). J was trimmed by 11 bases and V by 0 bases; bases with no gene match: 12. The CDR3 extends over 15 amino acids.